This section outlines one T cell receptor beta chain sequence together with its context. Its antigen is still unknown. No qualities accompany the bases; no much larger clone lies one base away. The CDR3 covers 14 residues, taking in both the cysteine and the phenylalanine. The sequence is cut down to CDR3 DNA, 42 bases in frame from base 1. The germline V gene gives CDR1 as LGHNA and CDR2 as YNFKEQ. At the junction V is shortened by 6 bases and J by 3 bases, with 14 bases in between. Patients with a history of autoimmune disease or receiving systemic immunosuppression were excluded from the trial. Peripheral blood for TCR sequencing was drawn from every dose cohort at baseline, at cycle 4 day 1 and at cycle 7 day 1. Samples came from an open-label, multicenter, first-in-human phase I dose-escalation trial of ivuxolimab. Adults with locally advanced or metastatic head and neck squamous cell, hepatocellular, melanoma or renal cell carcinoma were enrolled in the trial. Before TCR sequencing, CD4+ T cells and CD8+ T cells were sorted from peripheral blood as separate populations.

The data originate from a study of OX40 agonist ivuxolimab in advanced cancers. Background for the entire study: The costimulatory receptor OX40 (CD134) was targeted by ivuxolimab, a fully human IgG2 agonistic monoclonal antibody. Intravenous ivuxolimab was administered to patients every 2 weeks at six dose levels: 0.01, 0.1, 0.3, 1.5, 3 and 10 mg/kg. Of the roughly 50 dose-escalation patients, hepatocellular carcinoma was present in about 20, melanoma in roughly 15, renal cell carcinoma in 9 and head and neck cancer in 9. The dose-escalation cohort was roughly 83% male with a mean age of approximately 60 years, ranging from roughly 23 to 90. Prior anti-PD-1, anti-PD-L1 or anti-CTLA-4 therapy was permitted, and approximately 41% of dose-escalation patients had received checkpoint inhibitors. Partial responses occurred in three dose-escalation patients: two with cutaneous melanoma and one with hepatocellular carcinoma. The purpose of peripheral TCRbeta sequencing was to test whether ivuxolimab changed TCR sequence diversity and led to clonal T-cell expansion. The paper describes the monotherapy dose-escalation part (N of about 47 patients) of the phase I trial of ivuxolimab. Overall results and qualifications from the work: Low levels of normalized T-cell clonal expansion were also seen in some patients who did not respond. After ivuxolimab, CD8+ T cells had more expanded clones than CD4+ T cells on average. The antigen specificity of the peripheral T cells that underwent clonal expansion was not determined. At doses of 0.1 to 3.0 mg/kg, clonal expansion of both CD4+ and CD8+ blood T cells was observed from baseline to week 6. Partial responders in the 0.1-3.0 mg/kg groups had among the lowest normalized peripheral clonal expansion, especially among CD8+ T cells.

To sequence the TCRbeta CDR3 region, genomic DNA was isolated from the sorted cells. The immunoSEQ Assay was used to sequence the TCRbeta CDR3 regions. TCRdb's version of the immuneACCESS table is confined to in-frame rearrangements and falls short of the full clone set. An unresolved V gene accounts for under half of the shortfall where checked; the remainder is of unknown origin. In all, the sample holds roughly 23,000 clones, and roughly 84% of those were seen once. The ten largest clones take up around a third of the sample. The rearranged segments are TRBV4-2 and TRBJ1-1; a tentative D call is TRBD1 (5 bases match). This receptor was obtained from an adult with an advanced solid tumor such as melanoma, head and neck, liver or kidney cancer. Sequencing used CD4+ or CD8+ T cells sorted from blood, obtained in a trial of the OX40 agonist ivuxolimab. The nucleotide sequence is TGTGCCAGCAGAAGCTGGGGGTTGGACACTGAAGCTTTCTTT. Translated, it reads CASRSWGLDTEAFF.